The next 30 T cell receptor beta chains were all read from a single sample in a study of OX40 agonist ivuxolimab in advanced cancers. Data came from immunoSEQ multiplex PCR; TCRdb stores just in-frame clones and leaves some out. The sample lists roughly 58,000 clones, about 93% occurring once. The sample in question was CD4+ or CD8+ T cells sorted from blood, obtained in a trial of the OX40 agonist ivuxolimab. These receptor sequences come from an adult with an advanced solid tumor such as melanoma, head and neck, liver or kidney cancer.

The chain is built from TRBV28 and TRBJ1-1; TRBD1 might be the D (6 bases). There are 12 residues in the CDR3. V gave up 9 bases and J gave up 5 bases, with 13 bases separating them. Germline CDR1 reads MDHEN; CDR2 reads SYDVKM. The CDR3 loop reads CASSRGSTEAFF. For the CDR3, the DNA is TGTGCCAGTTCCAGGGGATCTACTGAAGCTTTCTTT.

The CDR3 DNA sequence: TGTGCCAGCAGCTTAGGGGACAGGCGCTACGAGCAGTACTTC. This sequence encodes CASSLGDRRYEQYF. This chain uses TRBV7-6 with TRBJ2-7; TRBD1 agrees at 8 bases. J lost 3 bases, V lost 1 base, and 2 bases had no gene match. The CDR3 sequence is 14 residues long. CDR1 and CDR2 from the germline V gene are SGHVS and FNYEAQ. Variable domain in full (rest from reference TRBV7-6 and TRBJ2-7): GAGVSQSPRYKVTKRGQDVALRCDPISGHVSLYWYRQALGQGPEFLTYFNYEAQQDKSGLPNDRFSAERPEGSISTLTIQRTEQRDSAMYRCASSLGDRRYEQYFGPGTRLTVT.

The chain carries TRBV7-9 and TRBJ2-3, with no clear D. The germline V and J ends were trimmed by 5 bases and 1 base, with 13 bases remaining between them. Per germline, CDR1 SEHNR and CDR2 FQNEAQ (reference sequence). This CDR3 spans 15 amino acids. The CDR3 protein is CASSLGPWGTDTQYF. The CDR3 DNA reads TGTGCCAGCAGCCTTGGTCCCTGGGGCACAGATACGCAGTATTTT.

This clone was counted a single time. The chain is built from TRBV9 and TRBJ2-5; 12 nucleotides match TRBD2. The ends lost 0 bases at V and 5 bases at J; junction bases unmatched: 2. Germline CDR1 and CDR2: SGDLS and YYNGEE. CDR3 length: 15 amino acids. The CDR3 region is CASSVGLAGEETQYF. The CDR3 DNA reads TGTGCCAGCAGCGTAGGACTAGCGGGGGAGGAGACCCAGTACTTC.

In this sample, this clone turned up once. V gene TRBV30 combines with J gene TRBJ2-1, with TRBD2 as a possible D gene (6 bases). This CDR3 is built from 15 residues. The germline gives CDR1 GTSNPN, CDR2 SVGIG (reference sequence). V lost 4 bases and J 2 bases, leaving 15 bases between the germline ends. DNA of the CDR3: TGTGCCTGGAAGTATTGGGCTAGCGCCTACAATGAGCAGTTCTTC. Translating it yields CAWKYWASAYNEQFF. The full variable domain, completed using reference TRBV30 and TRBJ2-1, is SQTIHQWPATLVQPVGSPLSLECTVEGTSNPNLYWYRQAAGRGLQLLFYSVGIGQISSEVPQNLSASRPQDRQFILSSKKLLLSDSGFYLCAWKYWASAYNEQFFGPGTRLTVL.

The chain uses TRBV19 and TRBJ2-3; tentative D call: TRBD2 (5 bases). V lost 6 bases to trimming and J lost 2 bases, with 15 bases between them. The CDR3 has 15 residues. Germline CDR1 LNHDA, CDR2 SQIVND (reference sequence). For the CDR3, the DNA is TGTGCCAGTAGCCGTTCTGAGGGAGACACAGATACGCAGTATTTT. Its protein is CASSRSEGDTDTQYF.

The gene calls are TRBV4-3 and TRBJ2-7; a possible D gene is TRBD1 (5 bases). Germline CDR1 reads LGHNA; CDR2 reads YSLEER. V was pared by 0 bases and J by 1 base, with 7 bases between. The CDR3 is made up of 14 amino acids. Here the CDR3 reads CASSQDQGSYEQYF. In DNA, the CDR3 is TGCGCCAGCAGCCAAGATCAGGGATCCTACGAGCAGTACTTC.

The V and J genes are TRBV13 and TRBJ2-7; 8 positions agree with TRBD1. Germline CDR1 is PRHDT and CDR2 is FYEKMQ (reference sequence). J lost 12 bases, V lost 3 bases, and 7 bases had no gene match. The CDR3 is 12 residues long. CDR3 protein: CASSFRDRRPYF. CDR3 nucleotides: TGTGCCAGCAGCTTCCGGGACAGGAGACCGTACTTC. The full variable domain, completed using reference TRBV13 and TRBJ2-7, is AAGVIQSPRHLIKEKRETATLKCYPIPRHDTVYWYQQGPGQDPQFLISFYEKMQSDKGSIPDRFSAQQFSDYHSELNMSSLELGDSALYFCASSFRDRRPYFGPGTRLTVT.

This clone was detected once. The rearrangement uses TRBV25-1 and TRBJ1-1; D remains ambiguous. V lost 2 bases to trimming and J lost 4 bases, with 8 bases between them. The CDR3 sequence is 13 residues long. Germline V gene data show CDR1 as MGHDK and CDR2 as SYGVNS. The DNA for the CDR3 is TGTGCCAGCAGTGAAGGGGAGTTCACTGAAGCTTTCTTT. This sequence encodes CASSEGEFTEAFF. The full variable domain, completed using reference TRBV25-1 and TRBJ1-1, is EADIYQTPRYLVIGTGKKITLECSQTMGHDKMYWYQQDPGMELHLIHYSYGVNSTEKGDLSSESTVSRIRTEHFPLTLESARPSHTSQYLCASSEGEFTEAFFGQGTRLTVV.

This chain uses TRBV27 with TRBJ2-1, with a possible D match to TRBD1 (6 bases). The CDR3 consists of 13 residues. Germline V gene sequence: CDR1 MNHEY, CDR2 SMNVEV (reference sequence). V lost 5 bases, J lost 7 bases, and 12 bases lay in between. As DNA, the CDR3 is TGTGCCAGCAGTCGGACAGATTTGAATGAGCAGTTCTTC. It codes for CASSRTDLNEQFF.

The chain joins TRBV7-6 to TRBJ1-4; D uncertain. Germline V CDR1 and CDR2: SGHVS, FNYEAQ. Between the trimmed V and J ends, which lost 1 base and 5 bases, there was a span of 5 bases. The CDR3 covers 13 residues. The CDR3 DNA reads as TGTGCCAGCAGCTTAGACGGAAATGAAAAACTGTTTTTT. Its translation: CASSLDGNEKLFF.

This chain connects TRBV29-1 to TRBJ2-5; D possibly corresponds to TRBD2 (6 bases). Germline assignment: CDR1 SQVTM and CDR2 ANQGSEA. V was pared by 7 bases and J by 5 bases, with 14 bases between. This CDR3 region has 12 residues. CDR3 nucleotides: TGCAGCGCCCCCTCCAGCGGGGAGACCCAGTACTTC. Its translation: CSAPSSGETQYF.

In DNA, the CDR3 is TGTGCCAGCAGCACCGGACAGGCGGCGAGGGGCTCCGAGCAGTACTTC. Translating gives CASSTGQAARGSEQYF. The chain has TRBV13 and TRBJ2-7; 7 bases line up with TRBD1. J was trimmed by 6 bases and V by 5 bases; bases with no gene match: 16. Germline loops: CDR1 PRHDT, CDR2 FYEKMQ (reference sequence). This CDR3 comprises 16 residues. The full variable domain, with the rest looked up from reference TRBV13 and TRBJ2-7, is AAGVIQSPRHLIKEKRETATLKCYPIPRHDTVYWYQQGPGQDPQFLISFYEKMQSDKGSIPDRFSAQQFSDYHSELNMSSLELGDSALYFCASSTGQAARGSEQYFGPGTRLTVT.

V and J are TRBV29-1 and TRBJ2-1; 7 nucleotides align to TRBD1. CDR3 size: 12 residues. V was pared by 5 bases and J by 4 bases, with 2 bases of the junction left unmatched. Germline V gene lookup returns CDR1 SQVTM and CDR2 ANQGSEA. For the CDR3, the DNA is TGCAGCGTTCACAGGGGATACAATGAGCAGTTCTTC. Amino acid sequence: CSVHRGYNEQFF.

The chain is built from TRBV28 and TRBJ2-1; 13 bases fit TRBD2. This CDR3 is 14 amino acids long. CDR1 is MDHEN and CDR2 is SYDVKM in the germline V gene. V trimming: 4 bases; J trimming: 8 bases; junction bases outside the gene matches: 2. The CDR3: CASSWTSGSDEQFF. The CDR3, as DNA: TGTGCCAGCAGTTGGACTAGCGGGAGTGATGAGCAGTTCTTC.

The rearrangement links TRBV11-2 to TRBJ2-5; no clear D gene. V lost 3 bases and J lost 4, with 3 bases in between. The CDR3 is made up of 11 amino acids. Germline V gene sequence: CDR1 SGHAT, CDR2 FQNNGV. The CDR3 loop is CASSLRETQYF. The CDR3, as DNA: TGTGCCAGCAGCTTGAGAGAGACCCAGTACTTC.

The chain is built from TRBV10-3 and TRBJ2-3; D remains unclear. CDR1 ENHRY and CDR2 SYGVKD come from the germline V gene. The CDR3 has 12 residues. Trimming pared 4 bases from V and 2 bases from J, leaving 4 bases between. The CDR3 nucleotides read TGTGCCATCAGTGGGGACACAGATACGCAGTATTTT. This sequence encodes CAISGDTDTQYF.

The chain links TRBV6-5 to TRBJ2-2; D gene uncertain. From germline, CDR1 is MNHEY and CDR2 SVGAGI. V lost 6 bases to trimming and J lost 7 bases, with 12 bases between them. This CDR3 region has 13 residues. The CDR3 reads CASRKHQLGELFF. CDR3 DNA: TGTGCCAGCAGAAAACACCAACTCGGGGAGCTGTTTTTT.

The chain joins TRBV9 to TRBJ2-5; TRBD2 agrees at 16 bases. V shed 3 bases, J shed 4 bases, and the junction held 6 bases outside the gene matches. The length of the CDR3 is 17 residues. The germline gives CDR1 SGDLS, CDR2 YYNGEE. CDR3 DNA sequence: TGTGCCAGCAGCGCCGGGACTAGCGGGAGGGCCGGAGAGACCCAGTACTTC. Protein product: CASSAGTSGRAGETQYF. The full variable domain, its missing parts supplied by reference TRBV9 and TRBJ2-5, is DSGVTQTPKHLITATGQRVTLRCSPRSGDLSVYWYQQSLDQGLQFLIQYYNGEERAKGNILERFSAQQFPDLHSELNLSSLELGDSALYFCASSAGTSGRAGETQYFGPGTRLLVL.

The genes are TRBV7-8 and TRBJ2-5, with TRBD1 identical over 10 bases. This CDR3 region has 13 residues. V shed 5 bases, J shed 5 bases, and the junction held 2 bases outside the gene matches. CDR1 SGHVS and CDR2 FQNEAQ come from the germline V gene. The CDR3 here is CASSGTGEETQYF. CDR3 DNA sequence: TGTGCCAGCAGCGGGACAGGGGAGGAGACCCAGTACTTC.

This chain connects TRBV29-1 to TRBJ2-3; D is ambiguous. CDR1 and CDR2 from the germline V gene are SQVTM and ANQGSEA. V shed 3 bases and J shed 1 base, with 8 bases lying between them. This CDR3 comprises 13 residues. The CDR3 sequence is CSVEGLGTDTQYF. DNA for the CDR3: TGCAGCGTTGAGGGTCTAGGCACAGATACGCAGTATTTT.

The chain uses TRBV2 and TRBJ1-2; D is uncertain. The CDR3 sequence is 15 residues long. Germline V gene data show CDR1 as SNHLY and CDR2 as FYNNEI. Trimming left V 4 bases short and J 0 bases short, with 12 bases between. CDR3 sequence reads: CASSAWTVANYGYTF. In DNA form, the CDR3 reads TGTGCCAGCAGTGCTTGGACCGTAGCTAACTATGGCTACACCTTC.

The genes are TRBV27 and TRBJ2-1; D not resolved. V was clipped by 7 bases and J by 7 bases, with 14 bases between them. The CDR3 extends over 13 amino acids. Germline V CDR1 and CDR2: MNHEY, SMNVEV (reference sequence). The CDR3 region has the DNA TGTGCCAGCAATAATGTCATGTGGAATGAGCAGTTCTTC. Translation gives CASNNVMWNEQFF.

The chain couples TRBV7-6 to TRBJ2-1; possible D gene TRBD2, 5 bases. V was trimmed by 5 bases and J by 6 bases, leaving 8 bases between them. Germline assignment: CDR1 SGHVS and CDR2 FNYEAQ. The CDR3 consists of 12 residues. The CDR3: CASSLRGNEQFF. DNA for the CDR3: TGTGCCAGCAGCCTCCGGGGCAATGAGCAGTTCTTC.

The chain carries TRBV9 and TRBJ2-7; D tentatively fits TRBD1 or TRBD2 (5 bases each). The V end lost 3 bases, the J end lost 3 bases, and 19 bases lay between the germline ends. CDR3 length equals 16 residues. In germline, CDR1 is SGDLS, CDR2 YYNGEE. The CDR3 sequence is CASSGDGTGPLYEQYF. CDR3 DNA: TGTGCCAGCAGCGGAGATGGGACGGGCCCCCTCTACGAGCAGTACTTC.

The chain recombines TRBV4-3 with TRBJ2-3; tentative D call: TRBD2 (6 bases). Per the germline V gene, CDR1 is LGHNA and CDR2 is YSLEER. Trimming stripped 0 bases from V and 4 bases from J, with 20 bases between. This CDR3 has 18 residues. CDR3 DNA: TGCGCCAGCAGCCAAGAAACGTGGGCTAGCGAAGAATCAGATACGCAGTATTTT. As protein: CASSQETWASEESDTQYF.

The chain recombines TRBV7-9 with TRBJ2-7, with 8 bases matching TRBD2. Germline CDR1 is SEHNR and CDR2 is FQNEAQ (reference sequence). V shed 5 bases, J shed 0 bases, and the junction held 9 bases outside the gene matches. The CDR3 consists of 16 residues. CDR3 sequence: CASSRFSGGLSYEQYF. In DNA form, the CDR3 reads TGTGCCAGCAGCAGATTCAGCGGGGGCCTCTCCTACGAGCAGTACTTC.

This chain connects TRBV6-6 to TRBJ1-3; 7 bases agree with TRBD1. The V gene's germline CDR1 is MNHNY and CDR2 SVGAGI (reference sequence). The CDR3 has 16 residues. V was clipped by 4 bases and J by 0 bases; unmatched bases: 6. CDR3 protein: CASSFSTGPSGNTIYF. The CDR3 bases are TGTGCCAGCAGTTTTTCGACAGGGCCCTCTGGAAACACCATATATTTT.

The chain joins TRBV4-3 to TRBJ2-1; D is ambiguous. The CDR3 extends over 15 amino acids. V lost 4 bases and J 13 bases, leaving 23 bases between the germline ends. The germline CDR1 and CDR2 sequences are LGHNA and YSLEER. The CDR3 here is CASSRVFVGKEQQFF. CDR3 nucleotide sequence: TGCGCCAGCAGCCGAGTTTTCGTGGGTAAAGAGCAACAGTTCTTC.

V gene TRBV7-8 combines with J gene TRBJ1-4, with D maybe TRBD1 (5 bases). The CDR3 extends over 15 amino acids. V was cut by 5 bases and J by 0 bases, with 10 bases left in between. Germline CDR1 reads SGHVS; CDR2 reads FQNEAQ. CDR3 residues: CASSPQVATNEKLFF. The CDR3 region has the DNA TGTGCCAGCAGCCCACAGGTGGCAACTAATGAAAAACTGTTTTTT.